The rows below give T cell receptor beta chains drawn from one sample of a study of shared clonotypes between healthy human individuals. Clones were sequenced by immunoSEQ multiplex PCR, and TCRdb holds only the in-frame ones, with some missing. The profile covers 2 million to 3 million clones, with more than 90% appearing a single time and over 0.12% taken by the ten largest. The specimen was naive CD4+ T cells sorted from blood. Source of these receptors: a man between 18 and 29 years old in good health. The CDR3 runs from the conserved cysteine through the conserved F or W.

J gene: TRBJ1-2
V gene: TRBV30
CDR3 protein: CAWSVLTTGYTF

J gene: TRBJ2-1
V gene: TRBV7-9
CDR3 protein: CASSLERKGYNEQFF

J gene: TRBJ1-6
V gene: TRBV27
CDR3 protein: CASGLDGNSPLHF

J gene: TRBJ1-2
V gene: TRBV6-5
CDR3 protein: CASSYSKGFGYTF

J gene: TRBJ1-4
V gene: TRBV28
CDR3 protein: CASSSQGALTEKLFF

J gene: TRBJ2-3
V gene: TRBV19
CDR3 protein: CASSSDPTDTQYF

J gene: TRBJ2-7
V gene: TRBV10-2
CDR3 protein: CASLLTGGGSYEQYF

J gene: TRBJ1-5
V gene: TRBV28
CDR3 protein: CASSLDPVGQPQHF

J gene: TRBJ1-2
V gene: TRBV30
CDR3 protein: CAWSDRGPGYTF

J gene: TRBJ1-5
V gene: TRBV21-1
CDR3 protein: CASSMGGSSNQPQHF

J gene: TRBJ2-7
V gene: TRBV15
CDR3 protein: CATSRDRGGYEQYF

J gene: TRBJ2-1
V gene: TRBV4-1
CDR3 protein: CASSQGELAGEQFF

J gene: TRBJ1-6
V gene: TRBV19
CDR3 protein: CASRLDRNNSPLHF

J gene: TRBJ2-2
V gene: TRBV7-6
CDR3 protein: CASSLSHLAGVGSNTGELFF

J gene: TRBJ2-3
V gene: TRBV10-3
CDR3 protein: CAIRGGRGGTDTQYF

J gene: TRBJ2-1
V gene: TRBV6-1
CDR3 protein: CAIPPSGSYNEQFF

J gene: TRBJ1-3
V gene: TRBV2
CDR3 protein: CANRLSSGNTIYF

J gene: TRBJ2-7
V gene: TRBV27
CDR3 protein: CASSSQAAYEQYF

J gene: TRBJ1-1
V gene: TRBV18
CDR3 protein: CASSSTPRDREAFF

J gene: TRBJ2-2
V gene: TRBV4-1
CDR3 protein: CASSQEGQLRISTGELFF

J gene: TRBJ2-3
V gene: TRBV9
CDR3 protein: CASSGGGDTQYF

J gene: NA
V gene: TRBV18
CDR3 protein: CASSRGVHEQYF

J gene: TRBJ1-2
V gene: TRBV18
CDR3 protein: CASSPDATNYGYTF

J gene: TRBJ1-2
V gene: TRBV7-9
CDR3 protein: CASSLISKDGANYGYTF

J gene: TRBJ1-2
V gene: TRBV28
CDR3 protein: CASSNRVFGYTF

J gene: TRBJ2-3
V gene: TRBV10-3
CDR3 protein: CAISNTGGTDTQYF

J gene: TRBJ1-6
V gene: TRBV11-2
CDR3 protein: CASSPRIGASPLHF

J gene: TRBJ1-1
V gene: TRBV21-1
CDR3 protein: CASSKGAGVMNTEAFF

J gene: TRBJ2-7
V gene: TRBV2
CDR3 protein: CASRYGDGYEQYF

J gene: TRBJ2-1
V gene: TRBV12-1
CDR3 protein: CASSFRREIEDEQFF

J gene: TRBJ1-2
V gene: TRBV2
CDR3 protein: CASSRTGDHGYTF

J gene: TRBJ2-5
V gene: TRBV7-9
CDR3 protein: CASSRDSRQETQYF

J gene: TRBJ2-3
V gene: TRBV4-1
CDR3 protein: CASSQEAAGDTQYF

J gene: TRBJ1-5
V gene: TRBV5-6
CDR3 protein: CASSFGSSNQPQHF

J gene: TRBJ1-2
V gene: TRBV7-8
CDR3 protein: CASSLVVEGLGYTF

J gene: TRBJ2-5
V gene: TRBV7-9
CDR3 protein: CASSLLAGGTETQYF

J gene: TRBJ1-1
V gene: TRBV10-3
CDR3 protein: CAISDSRQPGTEAFF

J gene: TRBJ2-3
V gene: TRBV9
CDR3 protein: CASSALDGRRTDTQYF

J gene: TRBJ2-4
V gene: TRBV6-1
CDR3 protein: CASRYPGAQYF

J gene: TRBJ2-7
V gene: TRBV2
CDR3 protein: CASSEWAYEQYF

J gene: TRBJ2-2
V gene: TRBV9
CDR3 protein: CASSETAITGELFF

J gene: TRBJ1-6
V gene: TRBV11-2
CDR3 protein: CASSYRDRGIGSYNSPLHF

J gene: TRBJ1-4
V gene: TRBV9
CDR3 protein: CASSVNTGTVGEKLFF

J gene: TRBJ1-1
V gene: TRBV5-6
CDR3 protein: CASSRSVGEAFF

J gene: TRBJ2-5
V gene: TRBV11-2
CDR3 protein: CASSPGQTFQETQYF

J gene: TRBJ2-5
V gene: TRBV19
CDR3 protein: CASSITPQETQYF

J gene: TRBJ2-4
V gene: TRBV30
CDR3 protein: CAWSSRDKVYF

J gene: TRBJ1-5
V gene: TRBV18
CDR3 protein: CASSTDRSEPQHF

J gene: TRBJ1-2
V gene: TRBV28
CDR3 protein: CASSLLGPYGYTF

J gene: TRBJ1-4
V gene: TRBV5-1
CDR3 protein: CASSLGAGEKLFF

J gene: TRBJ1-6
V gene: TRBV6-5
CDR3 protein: CASSRGGSYNSPLHF

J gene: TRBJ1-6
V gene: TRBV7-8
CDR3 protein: CASSLAGTDNSPLHF

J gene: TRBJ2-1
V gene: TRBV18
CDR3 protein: CASSPQHQGEQFF

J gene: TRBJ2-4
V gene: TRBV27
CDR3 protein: CASSAGRTAKNIQYF

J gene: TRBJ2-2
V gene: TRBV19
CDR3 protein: CASNAGTGFTGELFF

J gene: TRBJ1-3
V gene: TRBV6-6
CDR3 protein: CASSYGNTIYF

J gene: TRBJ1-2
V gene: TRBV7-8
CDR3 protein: CASSLGGDGGYTF